This T cell receptor (beta chain) is drawn from a study of blood T cell repertoires in COVID-19. Study-wide context: The study drew acute and convalescent COVID-19 samples from the United States, Italy and Spain. T cells, B-cell-depleted T cells, or PBMCs supplied cDNA or gDNA.

In germline, CDR1 is MNHEY, CDR2 SVGEGT. The ends were cut back, 4 bases at V and 3 bases at J, with 15 bases in the middle. This CDR3 has 15 residues. While infection was still active, Seattle patients were enrolled and then followed longitudinally. In the original analysis: The authors estimated nucleated cell counts from reference gene primer amplification. Sequencing was performed with immunoSEQ multiplex PCR; in TCRdb, only in-frame clones are kept and a portion is missing. The V and J calls and clone size are taken from that table; D and trimming were inferred from the DNA. Of 220,000 or so clones listed, 82% are singletons.

This TCR derives from a woman of 80 years or more with COVID-19, enrolled during active disease. Sequenced material: peripheral blood. This sequence joins TRBV6-2 or TRBV6-3 and TRBJ1-1; tentatively, D is TRBD1 (5 bases). The CDR3 coding sequence is TGTGCCAGCAGTTCGGACAAGGGCAAGTACACTGAAGCTTTCTTT. Translating gives CASSSDKGKYTEAFF.